The clone carrying this T cell receptor beta chain occurred a few times. This specimen belongs to a study of human T cells and chemical hapten exposure. TCRdb passed the RACE reads through MiXCR, listing each CDR3 protein once. Of more than 250,000 distinct CDR3 sequences listed, 7.5% to 8% are singletons. The CDR3 length is 18 residues. V dropped 0 bases and J dropped 3 bases, with 18 bases sitting between them. CDR1 MNHEY and CDR2 SVGEGT come from the germline V gene. Time point described: pre-sensitization, week 0. Treatment noted: therapeutic diphenylcyclopropenone sensitization with weekly scalp DPC.

The input for sequencing was whole blood, taken in connection with sensitization to the hapten diphenylcyclopropenone (DPC). The receptor comes from a man aged 18 to 35 with alopecia areata. Some clones in this sample may be carry-over from other donors' samples. The genes are TRBV6-2 or TRBV6-3 and TRBJ2-1; possibly TRBD1 for D (6 bases). CDR3 loop: CASSYSPGYRENYNEQFF. CDR3 sequence (DNA): TGTGCCAGCAGTTACTCACCTGGGTACAGGGAAAACTACAATGAGCAGTTCTTC.